This TCR beta chain was recovered during a study of cytomegalovirus exposure and HLA in healthy donors. The CDR3 is 16 amino acids. V dropped 0 bases and J dropped 5 bases, with 14 bases sitting between them. The PCR had 60 Vbeta and 13 Jbeta primers. Sequencing was performed with immunoSEQ multiplex PCR; in TCRdb, only in-frame clones are kept and a portion is missing. The sample lists 150,000 to 200,000 clones, about four fifths occurring once. This clone was counted only a few times. This TCR derives from a woman between 50 and 59 years old in good health and CMV-seronegative. The V call is TRBV23-1, the J call TRBJ1-5; D may be TRBD1 (6 bases). TRBV23-1 is marked as an open reading frame, function uncertain. Sample: PBMCs. Written as DNA, the CDR3 is TGCGCCAGCAGTCAATCGGGCAGGGGAATCCATCAGCCCCAGCATTTT. It translates to CASSQSGRGIHQPQHF.